This record looks at one TCR beta chain sequence and its context. This sample stems from a study of shared T cell receptors in the human thymus. Libraries were prepared by immunoSEQ multiplex PCR; TCRdb keeps only in-frame clonotypes and omits some of them. The sample records 540,000 or so clones, 75% to 85% being singletons. This CDR3 contains 15 residues. V shed 0 bases and J shed 2 bases, with 12 bases lying between them. Germline CDR1 SGHRS, CDR2 YFSETQ. This sample was also put to use in a study of human thymus T cells.

Sequencing was performed on thymocytes. This chain links TRBV5-1 with TRBJ2-7, with a tentative D call TRBD1 (5 bases). This sequence originates from a boy under two years old with a congenital heart defect. CDR3 region: CASSLAARATYEQYF. The CDR3 bases are TGCGCCAGCAGCTTGGCAGCCAGGGCAACCTACGAGCAGTACTTC.